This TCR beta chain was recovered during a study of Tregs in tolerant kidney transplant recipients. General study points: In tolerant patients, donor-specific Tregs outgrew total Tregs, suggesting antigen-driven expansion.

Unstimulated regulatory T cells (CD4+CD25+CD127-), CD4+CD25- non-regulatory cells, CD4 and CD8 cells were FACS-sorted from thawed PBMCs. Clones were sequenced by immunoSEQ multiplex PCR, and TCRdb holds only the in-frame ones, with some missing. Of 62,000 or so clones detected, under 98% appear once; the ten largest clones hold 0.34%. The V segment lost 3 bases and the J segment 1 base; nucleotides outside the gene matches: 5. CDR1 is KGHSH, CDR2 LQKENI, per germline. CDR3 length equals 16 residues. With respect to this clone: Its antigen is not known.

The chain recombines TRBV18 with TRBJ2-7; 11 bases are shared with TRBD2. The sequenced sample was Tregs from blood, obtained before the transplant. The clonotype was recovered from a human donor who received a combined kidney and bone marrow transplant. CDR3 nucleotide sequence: TGTGCCAGCTCACCCTCAATAGCGGGAGGGTCCTACGAGCAGTACTTC. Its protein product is CASSPSIAGGSYEQYF.